The 21 T cell receptor beta chains presented below share a single source sample, sequenced in a study of cytomegalovirus exposure and HLA in healthy donors. Primers for the PCR totalled 60 Vbeta and 13 Jbeta. Method: immunoSEQ multiplex PCR; TCRdb's copy keeps in-frame clones and lacks some. This repertoire shows fewer than 200,000 clones, approximately 86% found once; its top ten account for roughly 1.5%. Specimen: PBMCs. Source of these receptors: a male donor in good health and CMV-seronegative.

The chain recombines TRBV7-9 with TRBJ2-1; 7 bases line up with TRBD2. Germline lookup yields CDR1 SEHNR and CDR2 FQNEAQ (reference sequence). Trimming cost V 1 base and J 7 bases; bases outside gene matches: 10. The CDR3 is made up of 16 amino acids. The CDR3 coding sequence is TGTGCCAGCAGCTTAGTGTGGGCGCGGGAGAGGAATGAGCAGTTCTTC. Amino acids: CASSLVWARERNEQFF. The variable domain in full, with the rest retrieved from reference TRBV7-9 and TRBJ2-1, is DTGVSQNPRHKITKRGQNVTFRCDPISEHNRLYWYRQTLGQGPEFLTYFQNEAQLEKSRLLSDRFSAERPKGSFSTLEIQRTEQGDSAMYLCASSLVWARERNEQFFGPGTRLTVL.

The V call is TRBV5-6, the J call TRBJ1-2; D perhaps matches TRBD1 (5 bases). From germline, CDR1 is SGHDT and CDR2 YYEEEE. The CDR3 has 15 residues. The V end was cut by 4 bases, the J end by 3 bases, with 16 bases between. CDR3 nucleotides: TGTGCCAGCAGCCCGGGACTCCGATCGGACTATGGCTACACCTTC. This translates into CASSPGLRSDYGYTF.

The gene calls are TRBV7-8 and TRBJ2-4; perhaps TRBD2 as D (7 bases). The CDR3 sequence is 16 residues long. Germline CDR1 and CDR2: SGHVS and FQNEAQ. V was shortened by 1 base and J by 14 bases, with 24 bases between the two germline ends. The CDR3 loop reads CASSLGFSPLAEGEYF. CDR3 DNA: TGTGCCAGCAGCTTAGGGTTCAGTCCCCTAGCGGAGGGGGAGTACTTC.

The CDR3 DNA follows: TGTGCCATCAGTGAGCCGGTGATGACGGGACAGCAAGAGACCCAGTACTTC. Translated, it gives CAISEPVMTGQQETQYF. The chain uses TRBV10-3 and TRBJ2-5, with 7 positions matching TRBD1. Germline assignment: CDR1 ENHRY and CDR2 SYGVKD. The length of the CDR3 is 17 residues. J was trimmed by 2 bases and V by 2 bases; bases with no gene match: 11.

This chain joins TRBV7-3 and TRBJ1-1, with TRBD1 matching 7 bases. Looked up from germline, CDR1 is SGHTA and CDR2 is FQGTGA. The CDR3 is 15 amino acids. V shed 0 bases, J shed 3 bases, and the junction held 4 bases outside the gene matches. In DNA form, the CDR3 reads TGTGCCAGCAGCTTAACCGGGACAGCGGACACTGAAGCTTTCTTT. Translated, it gives CASSLTGTADTEAFF. The whole variable domain, remainder taken from reference TRBV7-3 and TRBJ1-1, is GAGVSQTPSNKVTEKGKYVELRCDPISGHTALYWYRQSLGQGPEFLIYFQGTGAADDSGLPNDRFFAVRPEGSVSTLKIQRTERGDSAVYLCASSLTGTADTEAFFGQGTRLTVV.

The CDR3 reads CASRFRFSPLHF. In DNA, the CDR3 is TGTGCCAGCAGGTTCAGGTTTTCACCCCTCCACTTT. The chain combines TRBV21-1 with TRBJ1-6; TRBD1 reflects the table's D call only, with no check against the DNA. TRBV21-1 is reported as a pseudogene. The CDR3 has 12 residues.

The chain employs TRBV2 and TRBJ2-5; TRBD2 agrees at 8 bases. The J call could be wrong; TRBJ2-7 is a better fit for the DNA end. Germline assignment: CDR1 SNHLY and CDR2 FYNNEI. The CDR3 covers 16 residues. The chain's CDR3 is CASSTSGSTGFYEQYF. Written as DNA, the CDR3 is TGTGCCAGCAGTACAAGCGGGAGCACGGGCTTCTACGAGCAGTACTTC.

The chain is built from TRBV28 and TRBJ2-2; D is perhaps TRBD1 (6 bases). The CDR3 consists of 15 residues. Trimming took off 6 bases at V and 0 bases at J, with 11 bases between the two ends. Germline CDR1 MDHEN, CDR2 SYDVKM. The CDR3 nucleotides read TGTGCCAGCAGCCGTTCAGGGGCGAACACCGGGGAGCTGTTTTTT. This codes for CASSRSGANTGELFF.

The chain combines TRBV6-6 with TRBJ1-1; D is ambiguous. The CDR3 is 13 residues long. Trimming stripped 0 bases from V and 5 bases from J, with 7 bases between. Per germline, CDR1 MNHNY and CDR2 SVGAGI (reference sequence). The CDR3 region is CASSYSMSTEAFF. CDR3 DNA: TGTGCCAGCAGTTACTCGATGAGTACTGAAGCTTTCTTT.

The CDR3 DNA sequence: TGTGCCAGAGCAGGGTGGCTTCAGCCCCAGCATTTT. Translation gives CARAGWLQPQHF. The chain carries TRBV6-1 and TRBJ1-5; D perhaps matches TRBD1 (5 bases). Trimming took 9 bases from V and 6 from J, leaving 12 bases between them. CDR1 MNHNS and CDR2 SASEGT come from the germline V gene. The CDR3 extends over 12 amino acids.

The chain employs TRBV4-3 and TRBJ2-7; D might be TRBD2 (5 bases). Germline CDR1 and CDR2: LGHNA and YSLEER. Trimming left V 1 base short and J 7 bases short, with 17 bases between. This CDR3 region has 15 residues. DNA for the CDR3: TGCGCCAGCAGCCAAGGTCGGGATCCCTCTAGGGAGCAGTACTTC. Residues: CASSQGRDPSREQYF.

The V gene is TRBV14, the J gene TRBJ1-1; D gene uncertain. V was clipped by 10 bases and J by 0 bases, with 9 bases between them. CDR1 SGHDN and CDR2 FVKESK come from the germline V gene. This CDR3 is built from 12 residues. The CDR3 region has the DNA TGTGCCACCGGGGTCCTGAACACTGAAGCTTTCTTT. Translated: CATGVLNTEAFF.

J is TRBJ2-2 and V is TRBV6-4; D perhaps matches TRBD2 (6 bases). CDR3 length: 15 residues. Per the germline V gene, CDR1 is MRHNA and CDR2 is SNTAGT. Between the trimmed V and J ends, which lost 4 bases and 4 bases, there was a span of 13 bases. The CDR3 protein is CASSASTSSTGELFF. The CDR3 DNA sequence: TGTGCCAGCAGTGCCTCGACTAGTAGCACCGGGGAGCTGTTTTTT.

V is TRBV7-6 and J is TRBJ1-5; D might be TRBD1 (6 bases). CDR1 is SGHVS and CDR2 is FNYEAQ in the germline V gene. V lost 2 bases and J lost 2, with 13 bases in between. This CDR3 has 16 amino acids. The CDR3: CASSLYTGRRNQPQHF. The CDR3 nucleotides are TGTGCCAGCAGCTTATATACAGGGAGACGCAATCAGCCCCAGCATTTT.

The chain carries TRBV9 and TRBJ2-1; TRBD2 matches at 9 bases. After removal of 4 bases from V and 4 bases from J, the junction contained 6 bases not matched to a gene. Germline-derived CDR1 and CDR2 are SGDLS and YYNGEE. The CDR3 loop spans 15 amino acids. The CDR3: CASSFGLAYYNEQFF. The CDR3 bases are TGTGCCAGCAGCTTCGGACTAGCGTATTACAATGAGCAGTTCTTC. Full variable domain (missing parts from reference TRBV9 and TRBJ2-1): DSGVTQTPKHLITATGQRVTLRCSPRSGDLSVYWYQQSLDQGLQFLIQYYNGEERAKGNILERFSAQQFPDLHSELNLSSLELGDSALYFCASSFGLAYYNEQFFGPGTRLTVL.

The chain employs TRBV5-4 and TRBJ1-5, with TRBD1 identical over 7 bases. The CDR3 sequence is 14 residues long. Trimming cost V 3 bases and J 7 bases; bases outside gene matches: 7. The germline V gene encodes CDR1 SGHNT and CDR2 YYREEE (reference sequence). The CDR3 bases are TGTGCCAGCAGCTCCGAGGGGGCGCGACAGCCCCAGCATTTT. Translation: CASSSEGARQPQHF.

V and J are TRBV11-2 and TRBJ1-5; 8 nucleotides line up with TRBD1. The J segment lost 6 bases and the V segment lost 0 bases, leaving 7 bases of the junction unmatched. The CDR3 extends over 16 amino acids. Germline V gene data show CDR1 as SGHAT and CDR2 as FQNNGV. This CDR3 is CASSLDRTGLGQPQHF. CDR3 coding DNA: TGTGCCAGCAGCTTAGATAGGACAGGGTTGGGTCAGCCCCAGCATTTT.

This rearrangement joins TRBV11-2 to TRBJ2-1; D remains ambiguous. Trimming stripped 3 bases from V and 3 bases from J, with 6 bases between. Germline-derived CDR1 and CDR2 are SGHAT and FQNNGV. The CDR3 spans 13 residues. CDR3 bases: TGTGCCAGCAGCTTCAGTTACTACAATGAGCAGTTCTTC. Residues: CASSFSYYNEQFF.

The chain combines TRBV6-1 with TRBJ2-1; 11 positions agree with TRBD1. Germline loops: CDR1 MNHNS, CDR2 SASEGT. The trim removed 6 bases at V and 16 bases at J, leaving 8 bases unmatched. This CDR3 comprises 12 residues. The CDR3 DNA is TGTGCCAGCAGCCGAACGGGACAGGGGGAATTCTTC. Its protein is CASSRTGQGEFF.

The V call is TRBV10-3, the J call TRBJ1-5; 8 nucleotides align to TRBD1. The V and J ends lost 4 bases and 3 bases, in that order; junction bases with no gene match: 2. CDR1 is ENHRY, CDR2 SYGVKD, per germline. The CDR3 loop spans 14 amino acids. The CDR3 spells CAISGTGTNQPQHF. CDR3 sequence (DNA): TGTGCCATCAGTGGGACAGGGACCAATCAGCCCCAGCATTTT.

This clone has just a few counts. V is TRBV5-1 and J is TRBJ1-1; 9 nucleotides match TRBD1. V was clipped by 5 bases and J by 6 bases; unmatched bases: 5. This CDR3 is 13 amino acids long. The V gene's germline CDR1 is SGHRS and CDR2 YFSETQ. As DNA, the CDR3 is TGCGCCAGCAGGCCTGGACAGGGGCCTGAAGCTTTCTTT. Protein: CASRPGQGPEAFF.